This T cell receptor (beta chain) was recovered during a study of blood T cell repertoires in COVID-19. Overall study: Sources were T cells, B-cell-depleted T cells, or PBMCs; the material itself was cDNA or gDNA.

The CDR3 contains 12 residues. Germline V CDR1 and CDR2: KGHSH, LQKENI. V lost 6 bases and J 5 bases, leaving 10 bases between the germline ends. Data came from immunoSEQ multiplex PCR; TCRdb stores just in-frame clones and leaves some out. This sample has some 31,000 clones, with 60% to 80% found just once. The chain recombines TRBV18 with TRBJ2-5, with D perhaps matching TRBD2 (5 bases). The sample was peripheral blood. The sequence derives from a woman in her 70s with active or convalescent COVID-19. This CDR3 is CASSSRGETQYF. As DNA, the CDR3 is TGTGCCAGCTCGTCACGGGGTGAGACCCAGTACTTC. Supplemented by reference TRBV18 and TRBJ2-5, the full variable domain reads NAGVMQNPRHLVRRRGQEARLRCSPMKGHSHVYWYRQLPEEGLKFMVYLQKENIIDESGMPKERFSAEFPKEGPSILRIQQVVRGDSAAYFCASSSRGETQYFGPGTRLLVL.